The source of this TCR beta chain is a study of blood T cell repertoires in COVID-19. The junction had 11 bases not matched to a gene; V was cut back by 1 base and J by 4 bases. Germline V gene sequence: CDR1 MGHRA, CDR2 YSYEKL. The CDR3 covers 17 residues. Authors' methods: Amplification of reference gene primers provided the estimated nucleated cell counts. This table comes from immunoSEQ multiplex PCR, and its TCRdb copy is limited to in-frame clones, with some not included. V and J calls and clone size are as listed in that table; D and trimming were resolved from the DNA. The sample lists about 150,000 clones, about four fifths seen once, with less than 2.5% in the top ten.

The V gene is TRBV4-1, the J gene TRBJ1-1; 8 positions agree with TRBD1. The TCR was taken from a man between 65 and 85 years old with acute or convalescent COVID-19. Sequenced sample: peripheral blood. CDR3 nucleotides: TGCGCCAGCAGCCAAGCCGCCCACCAGGGGGCGCGCACTGAAGCTTTCTTT. It encodes CASSQAAHQGARTEAFF.